The rows below give T cell receptor beta chains drawn from one sample of a study of PD-1 blockade in classical Hodgkin lymphoma. Sequenced by immunoSEQ multiplex PCR; TCRdb stores in-frame clones only, minus some. The table lists approximately 61,000 clones, 87% of them singletons. Sample: peripheral blood mononuclear cells (PBMCs), taken before the fourth cycle of nivolumab. The source is a human donor with classical Hodgkin lymphoma. Each CDR3 is given with its conserved first and last residue. A D gene is named only where the DNA matches it firmly. Clone size appears in some rows only: once, few, many, or a class for an expanded clone.

TGTGCCAGCAGCTTGTTAACCGCCAGCGGGGCTGTTGGCACAGATACGCAGTATTTT,CASSLLTASGAVGTDTQYF,NA,TRBJ2-3,TRBV5-6,TRBD2
TGTGCCAGCAGTTTCGCCGGGGGGACAGATACGCAGTATTTT,CASSFAGGTDTQYF,NA,TRBJ2-3,TRBV28,TRBD2
TGCGCCAGCAACCCAAGGGCAGGGCAGGGAGGGGAGCTGTTTTTT,CASNPRAGQGGELFF,NA,TRBJ2-2,TRBV5-1,NA
TGCGCCAGCAGTGAGACCTCCGGGACTAGGAATGAGCAGTTCTTC,CASSETSGTRNEQFF,NA,TRBJ2-1,TRBV10-1,TRBD2
TGTGCCTGGAGTGTACACGCATACAATGAGCAGTTCTTC,CAWSVHAYNEQFF,NA,TRBJ2-1,TRBV30,NA
TGCGCCAGCAGCTTGCGACAGGGGGCTGGATATGGCTACACCTTC,CASSLRQGAGYGYTF,NA,TRBJ1-2,TRBV5-1,TRBD1
TGTGCCAGTAGTATAAGGGGGGCTTGGTATGGCTACACCTTC,CASSIRGAWYGYTF,NA,TRBJ1-2,TRBV19,NA
TGTGCCAGCAGCTTAGATGGGGCGGGCAATCAGCCCCAGCATTTT,CASSLDGAGNQPQHF,NA,TRBJ1-5,TRBV11-2,NA
TGCGCCAGCAGCCAATCAACTAGCCAAGAGACCCAGTACTTC,CASSQSTSQETQYF,NA,TRBJ2-5,TRBV5-1,NA
TGTGCCTGGGGAACGTTTGAACGTCAGCCCCAGCATTTT,CAWGTFERQPQHF,NA,TRBJ1-5,TRBV30,NA
TGTGCCAGCAGCGTGGGACAGAACTATGGCTACACCTTC,CASSVGQNYGYTF,NA,TRBJ1-2,TRBV28,TRBD1
TGTGCCAGCAGCGTAGCCGCCGGGACTAGCGGATACAATGAGCAGTTCTTC,CASSVAAGTSGYNEQFF,few,TRBJ2-1,TRBV9,TRBD2
TGTGCCAGCAGCTTAGGTCACGGAAAGACCCAGTACTTC,CASSLGHGKTQYF,NA,TRBJ2-5,TRBV7-9,NA
TGTGCCAGCAGCCAAACTCTCCAATCACCCCTCCACTTT,CASSQTLQSPLHF,NA,TRBJ1-6,TRBV6-4,NA